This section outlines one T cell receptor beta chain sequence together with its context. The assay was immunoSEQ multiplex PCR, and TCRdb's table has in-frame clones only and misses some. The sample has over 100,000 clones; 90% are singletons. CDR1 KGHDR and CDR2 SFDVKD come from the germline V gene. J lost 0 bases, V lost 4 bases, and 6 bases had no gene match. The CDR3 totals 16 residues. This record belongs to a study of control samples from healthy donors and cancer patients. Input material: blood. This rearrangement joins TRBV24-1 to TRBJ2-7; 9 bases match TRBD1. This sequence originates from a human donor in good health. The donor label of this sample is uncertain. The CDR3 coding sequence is TGTGCCACCAGTGACGGGACAGGGTCAGACTCCTACGAGCAGTACTTC. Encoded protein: CATSDGTGSDSYEQYF.